This passage covers 20 T cell receptor beta chains from one sample sequenced in a study of control samples from healthy donors and cancer patients. Measured with immunoSEQ multiplex PCR; TCRdb has only the in-frame clones, and not every one. The sample records about 100,000 clones, roughly nine tenths being singletons. Material for sequencing was blood. The receptor set was obtained from a woman between 50 and 59 years old in good health.

In this sample, this clone turned up a few times. The chain uses TRBV11-3 and TRBJ1-1; TRBD1 is a possible D gene (5 bases). V lost 4 bases and J 8 bases, leaving 17 bases between the germline ends. The germline CDR1 and CDR2 sequences are SGHNT and YENEEA. This CDR3 has 14 amino acids. The CDR3 protein is CASSSSRVGGEAFF. DNA of the CDR3: TGTGCCAGCAGCTCTTCTCGGGTCGGGGGGGAAGCTTTCTTT.

V gene TRBV24-1 combines with J gene TRBJ2-1; TRBD2 matches at 10 bases. CDR1 and CDR2 from the germline V gene are KGHDR and SFDVKD. Trimming took 1 base from V and 2 from J; bases not matched to a gene: 4. The CDR3 has 17 residues. The DNA for the CDR3 is TGTGCCACCAGTGATTTAAAAGCGGGAGGGACCTACAATGAGCAGTTCTTC. Amino acids: CATSDLKAGGTYNEQFF.

The chain combines TRBV6-5 with TRBJ2-6; perhaps TRBD1 as D (5 bases). V gave up 7 bases and J gave up 0 bases, with 10 bases separating them. The CDR3 has 15 residues. Germline V gives CDR1 MNHEY, CDR2 SVGAGI. The CDR3 bases are TGTGCCAGCATACCCCAGGGCTCTGGGGCCAACGTCCTGACTTTC. This sequence encodes CASIPQGSGANVLTF.

The chain combines TRBV12-2 with TRBJ1-2. TRBV12-2 is a documented pseudogene. The length of the CDR3 is 14 residues. The DNA for the CDR3 is TGTGCAAGTGCCCCCCGTGGTGACGGCTATGGCTACACCTTC. This sequence encodes CASAPRGDGYGYTF.

CDR3 DNA sequence: TGTGCCAGCAGACTGGCGGCTACTAATGAAAAACTGTTTTTT. It specifies CASRLAATNEKLFF. V and J are TRBV28 and TRBJ1-4; unclear D gene. V was cut by 6 bases and J by 2 bases, with 10 bases left in between. This CDR3 contains 14 residues. Per the germline V gene, CDR1 is MDHEN and CDR2 is SYDVKM.

Only one count was recorded for this clone. The V and J genes are TRBV7-9 and TRBJ2-5; no definite D call. Germline lookup yields CDR1 SEHNR and CDR2 FQNEAQ (reference sequence). The CDR3 spans 10 residues. The V gene lost 7 bases and the J gene lost 5 bases, with 5 bases spanning the gap. The CDR3 DNA follows: TGTGCCAGCATGGGGGAGACCCAGTACTTC. Its protein product is CASMGETQYF.

The V gene is TRBV11-2, the J gene TRBJ2-3; TRBD2 agrees at 9 bases. This CDR3 has 16 amino acids. The V segment lost 6 bases and the J segment 3 bases; nucleotides outside the gene matches: 10. The V gene's germline CDR1 is SGHAT and CDR2 FQNNGV. This CDR3 reads CASRKAGGSLTDTQYF. CDR3 coding DNA: TGTGCCAGCAGAAAAGCGGGGGGTAGTTTAACAGATACGCAGTATTTT.

The chain links TRBV12-3 or TRBV12-4 to TRBJ1-2; D is possibly TRBD1 (5 bases). The CDR3 covers 13 residues. V was trimmed by 3 bases and J by 6 bases, leaving 11 bases between them. The CDR3 coding sequence is TGTGCCAGCAGTTTCTGGGCAGGGAATGGCTACACCTTC. This codes for CASSFWAGNGYTF.

The genes are TRBV6-2 or TRBV6-3 and TRBJ1-5; maybe TRBD1 (5 bases). Germline values: CDR1 MNHEY, CDR2 SVGEGT. The CDR3 has 16 residues. V lost 4 bases and J lost 3, with 16 bases in between. Written as DNA, the CDR3 is TGTGCCAGCAGTTCAACTCCAGGGCGGGTCAATCAGCCCCAGCATTTT. Amino acid sequence: CASSSTPGRVNQPQHF.

This clone was observed once. This chain links TRBV5-1 with TRBJ2-7; D remains ambiguous. The germline gives CDR1 SGHRS, CDR2 YFSETQ. The length of the CDR3 is 12 residues. V lost 2 bases and J 8 bases, leaving 11 bases between the germline ends. This chain's CDR3 is CASSFSGIKQYV. For the CDR3, the DNA is TGCGCCAGCAGCTTCTCTGGGATTAAGCAGTACGTC.

The chain is built from TRBV19 and TRBJ1-1; D remains unclear. Trimming removed 8 bases from V and 5 bases from J, with 21 bases in between. Germline lookup yields CDR1 LNHDA and CDR2 SQIVND (reference sequence). This CDR3 is 15 amino acids long. CDR3 DNA sequence: TGTGCCAGTCATGCTACGGGCCCCCCGAGGACTGAAGCTTTCTTT. Residues: CASHATGPPRTEAFF. The full variable domain, rest sourced from reference TRBV19 and TRBJ1-1, is DGGITQSPKYLFRKEGQNVTLSCEQNLNHDAMYWYRQDPGQGLRLIYYSQIVNDFQKGDIAEGYSVSREKKESFPLTVTSAQKNPTAFYLCASHATGPPRTEAFFGQGTRLTVV.

The chain couples TRBV12-5 to TRBJ2-7; D might be TRBD1 (5 bases). The CDR3 extends over 12 amino acids. CDR1 is LGHNT, CDR2 FRNRAP, per germline. Trimming left V 6 bases short and J 6 bases short, with 12 bases between. The CDR3 nucleotides read TGTGCTAGTGGCTTCACAGGAGCCGAGCAGTACTTC. This translates into CASGFTGAEQYF.

V is TRBV28 and J is TRBJ2-5, with 10 bases aligning to TRBD2. V shed 6 bases, J shed 4 bases, and the junction held 2 bases outside the gene matches. This CDR3 is built from 13 residues. Germline CDR1 MDHEN, CDR2 SYDVKM. DNA of the CDR3: TGTGCCAGCAGCTTAGCGGGAGGAGAGACCCAGTACTTC. Residues: CASSLAGGETQYF.

The chain is built from TRBV15 and TRBJ2-7; D is possibly TRBD1 (6 bases). This CDR3 spans 17 amino acids. Germline CDR1 LNHNV, CDR2 YYDKDF (reference sequence). Trimming removed 0 bases from V and 4 bases from J, with 19 bases in between. CDR3 protein: CATSRDPTGTLTYEQYV. The CDR3 nucleotides are TGTGCCACCAGCAGAGACCCAACCGGGACATTGACTTACGAGCAGTACGTC.

The genes are TRBV6-6 and TRBJ2-1; 16 bases are shared with TRBD2. Germline V CDR1 and CDR2: MNHNY, SVGAGI (reference sequence). The V and J ends lost 6 bases and 4 bases, in that order; junction bases with no gene match: 15. This CDR3 contains 20 residues. CDR3 nucleotides: TGTGCCAGCAGCCGCCTGGAGGGGGGACTAGCGGGAGGGGCTTACAATGAGCAGTTCTTC. Translated, it gives CASSRLEGGLAGGAYNEQFF.

The chain uses TRBV7-9 and TRBJ2-1; D assignment may be TRBD1 or TRBD2 (6 bases each). The germline V gene encodes CDR1 SEHNR and CDR2 FQNEAQ (reference sequence). Trimming took off 2 bases at V and 8 bases at J, with 16 bases between the two ends. This CDR3 is built from 15 residues. In DNA form, the CDR3 reads TGTGCCAGCAGCTTAATGGGGGGCTCGAGAGATGAGCAGTTCTTC. Amino acids: CASSLMGGSRDEQFF.

The chain couples TRBV5-1 to TRBJ2-7; tentatively, D is TRBD1 (5 bases). This CDR3 has 15 residues. Germline-derived CDR1 and CDR2 are SGHRS and YFSETQ. The V and J ends lost 0 bases and 3 bases respectively, with 13 bases between them. For the CDR3, the DNA is TGCGCCAGCAGCTTGGTGCCAGGGCCAGTCTACGAGCAGTACTTC. Protein: CASSLVPGPVYEQYF. Full variable domain (outside the CDR3, taken from reference TRBV5-1 and TRBJ2-7): KAGVTQTPRYLIKTRGQQVTLSCSPISGHRSVSWYQQTPGQGLQFLFEYFSETQRNKGNFPGRFSGRQFSNSRSEMNVSTLELGDSALYLCASSLVPGPVYEQYFGPGTRLTVT.

The rearrangement uses TRBV10-3 and TRBJ1-5, with 8 positions matching TRBD1. The CDR3 consists of 20 residues. V shed 0 bases and J 4 bases; nucleotides not matched to a gene: 17. CDR1 and CDR2 from the germline V gene are ENHRY and SYGVKD. The CDR3 bases are TGTGCCATCAGTGAGTCACGGAGACAGGGGCCGGCCAGAATAAATCAGCCCCAGCATTTT. Translating gives CAISESRRQGPARINQPQHF.

The chain combines TRBV7-9 with TRBJ1-3; 7 positions agree with TRBD1. In germline, CDR1 is SEHNR, CDR2 FQNEAQ (reference sequence). This CDR3 is built from 15 residues. J lost 8 bases, V lost 5 bases, and 12 bases had no gene match. CDR3 coding DNA: TGTGCCAGCAGCCCCCGGGACAGAGCTGATGACACCATATATTTT. Its translation is CASSPRDRADDTIYF.

This clone was recorded a few times. The sample holds other DNA sequences that translate to the same CDR3. This rearrangement joins TRBV12-3 or TRBV12-4 to TRBJ2-2; no clear D gene. V was clipped by 3 bases and J by 11 bases, with 10 bases between them. The CDR3 is made up of 12 amino acids. DNA for the CDR3: TGTGCCAGCAGTTTCAGGCCGGCCGAGCTGTTTTTT. Protein: CASSFRPAELFF.